Presented here are 7 T cell receptor beta chains from one specimen sequenced in a study of CD8 T cells in Susac syndrome. When the RNA was reverse transcribed, random hexamers were used with an input of roughly 0.5 to 1 ug. TCRdb analysed the immunoSEQ multiplex PCR reads with MiXCR anew, one entry per CDR3 protein. Of 140,000 to 150,000 distinct CDR3 sequences listed, 90% to 96% are singletons. The sample consisted of CD4+ T cells from PBMCs. The receptors derive from a human donor with Susac syndrome.

DNA for the CDR3: TGTGCCAGCAGTATACTCAATGAGCAGTTCTTC. Translating gives CASSILNEQFF. The chain has TRBV12-3 or TRBV12-4 and TRBJ2-1; D not resolved. CDR3 length equals 11 residues. V lost 5 bases to trimming and J lost 6 bases, with 5 bases between them.

The chain combines TRBV7-2 with TRBJ2-1; TRBD1 might be the D (6 bases). Trimming stripped 5 bases from V and 4 bases from J, with 12 bases between. Germline values: CDR1 SGHTA, CDR2 FQGNSA. CDR3 length: 14 amino acids. The CDR3 region is CASSLDSNYNEQFF. CDR3 coding DNA: TGTGCCAGCAGCCTGGACAGCAATTACAATGAGCAGTTCTTC.

The chain is built from TRBV27 and TRBJ2-3; no firm D call. Germline V gives CDR1 MNHEY, CDR2 SMNVEV (reference sequence). CDR3 length: 13 residues. V was cut by 4 bases and J by 4 bases, with 9 bases left in between. CDR3 sequence reads: CASSSQLSDTQYF. The DNA of the CDR3 is TGTGCCAGCAGTTCCCAACTTTCAGATACGCAGTATTTT.

The CDR3 loop reads CASSEAGTNSYEQYF. CDR3 sequence (DNA): TGTGCCAGCTCAGAAGCCGGGACAAACTCCTACGAGCAGTACTTC. This chain connects TRBV18 to TRBJ2-7, with D perhaps TRBD1 (6 bases). The CDR3 is 15 residues long. V dropped 5 bases and J dropped 0 bases, with 14 bases sitting between them. From germline, CDR1 is KGHSH and CDR2 LQKENI.

The count of this clonotype is one. The chain combines TRBV29-1 with TRBJ2-7; 8 nucleotides match TRBD2. Per the germline V gene, CDR1 is SQVTM and CDR2 is ANQGSEA. Germline trimming cut 1 base from V and 0 bases from J; bases unmatched to any gene: 5. This CDR3 is 15 amino acids long. The CDR3 bases are TGCAGCGTTGAAGGCCCGGGGGGGAGCTCCTACGAGCAGTACTTC. Amino acid sequence: CSVEGPGGSSYEQYF.

The chain recombines TRBV29-1 with TRBJ1-1; D is perhaps TRBD1 (5 bases). In germline, CDR1 is SQVTM, CDR2 ANQGSEA. The CDR3 has 15 amino acids. Trimming removed 4 bases at V and 2 bases at J, with 17 bases between. In DNA form, the CDR3 reads TGCAGCGTTGGGTGGGGCACGGCGGGAAACACTGAAGCTTTCTTT. Amino acids: CSVGWGTAGNTEAFF. The variable domain in full, with the rest retrieved from reference TRBV29-1 and TRBJ1-1, is SAVISQKPSRDICQRGTSLTIQCQVDSQVTMMFWYRQQPGQSLTLIATANQGSEATYESGFVIDKFPISRPNLTFSTLTVSNMSPEDSSIYLCSVGWGTAGNTEAFFGQGTRLTVV.

The V call is TRBV28, the J call TRBJ1-2; tentatively, D is TRBD1 (5 bases). The germline CDR1 and CDR2 sequences are MDHEN and SYDVKM. This CDR3 spans 14 amino acids. Trimming took 7 bases from V and 4 from J, leaving 16 bases between them. The CDR3 loop reads CASTQIPGPYGYTF. The CDR3 DNA sequence: TGTGCCAGCACCCAAATCCCAGGGCCCTATGGCTACACCTTC.